This T cell receptor (beta chain) was identified during a study of human CD8 memory T cell subsets. The study's findings and limits: The stem-like memory and precursor exhausted T cell populations displayed similarly high diversity, which was not the case for effector memory cells. Estimates computed with Chao1 suggested greater diversity in stem-like memory T cells than in precursor exhausted T cells.

Sequencing libraries of TCR beta were made by UMI-labeled 5' RACE. From the 5' RACE reads, TCRdb lists one entry per CDR3 protein and no DNA. The sample has about 5,500 distinct CDR3 sequences. This clonotype is identified as medium-sized from frequency. Its matching antigen is unknown. The CDR3 spans 17 residues. Germline-derived CDR1 and CDR2 are MNHEY and SMNVEV (reference sequence). The sequence was obtained from a human donor in good health. The chain has TRBV27 and TRBJ1-2; lacking DNA, the TRBD1 call made by TCRdb goes unchecked. The specimen was CD8+ T cells from PBMCs. CDR3 sequence reads: CASSSLFGAPGSYGYTF.